This T cell receptor beta chain stems from a study of beta chain features in type 1 diabetes. On the study more broadly: Researchers looked at about 110 million sorted cells across all samples. Study conclusions and caveats: The study found moderately but significantly shorter TCRB CDR3s in all four CD4+ subsets of Type 1 diabetes patients. In comparison with healthy donors, patients had naive, central memory and Treg TCRB repertoires that appeared more similar.

Reverse transcribing all isolated RNA meant expressed TCRB transcripts were sequenced. Sequencing was performed with immunoSEQ multiplex PCR; in TCRdb, only in-frame clones are kept and a portion is missing. The sample carries under 200,000 clones, approximately 8.4% recorded once. This clone was observed a handful of times. Its antigen is still unknown. CDR3 length: 17 residues. The trim removed 4 bases at V and 3 bases at J, leaving 8 bases unmatched. Germline V gene sequence: CDR1 SGDLS, CDR2 YYNGEE. The clonotype originates from a young woman in good health. The sequenced sample consisted of central memory CD4+ T cells from blood. This chain joins TRBV9 and TRBJ2-5; 14 nucleotides align to TRBD2. CDR3 protein: CASSLGLAGGFEETQYF. CDR3 DNA: TGTGCCAGCAGCCTCGGACTAGCGGGAGGATTTGAAGAGACCCAGTACTTC.